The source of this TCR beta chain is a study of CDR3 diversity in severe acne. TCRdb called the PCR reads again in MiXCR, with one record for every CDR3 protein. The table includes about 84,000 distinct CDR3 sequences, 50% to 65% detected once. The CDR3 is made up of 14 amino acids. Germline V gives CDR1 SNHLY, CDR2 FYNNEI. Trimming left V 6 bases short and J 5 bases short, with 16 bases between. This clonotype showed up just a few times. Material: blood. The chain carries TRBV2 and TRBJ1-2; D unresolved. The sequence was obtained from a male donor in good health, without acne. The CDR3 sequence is CASRSMGRLYGYTF. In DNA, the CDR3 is TGTGCCAGCAGGTCGATGGGGAGACTATATGGCTACACCTTC.